The clone carrying this T cell receptor (beta chain) was seen a handful of times. The authors made TCR cDNA by 5'RACE template switching, adding a universal primer site and UMIs. MiXCR, run by TCRdb on the 5' RACE reads, gives a single entry per CDR3 protein. The table records 300,000 to 350,000 distinct CDR3 sequences, 4% to 5.5% of them present only once. This entry is derived from a study of T cells after yellow fever vaccination. In germline, CDR1 is SGHTA, CDR2 FQGNSA. V dropped 7 bases and J dropped 5 bases, with 14 bases sitting between them. CDR3 size: 14 residues. Sequencing used PBMCs, obtained 15 days after the yellow fever booster vaccination. This receptor was identified in a man in his late teens or twenties who received the YFV17D yellow fever vaccine. The chain links TRBV7-2 to TRBJ2-2; no clear D. The CDR3 DNA is TGTGCCAGCACCCCGGCCCCCCCAACCGGGGAGCTGTTTTTT. Amino acid sequence: CASTPAPPTGELFF.